This T cell receptor beta chain was obtained from a study of cytomegalovirus exposure and HLA in healthy donors (dated by TCRdb to the late 2010s). Some background on the complete study: According to an earlier analysis of 550 to 700 of the donors, some 170 million T cells yielded 117 million unique TCR beta sequences and 276 Gb of sequence data. The number of donors typed differed by locus, with 629-630 for A, B, C, DRB1 and DQB1, around 500 for DQA1, 600 to 610 for DPA1, and approximately 470 for DPB1. Alongside the repertoire data, information on donor age, sex, ethnicity and CMV serostatus was compiled. All discovery cohort repertoires had been generated using a single sequencing platform. To predict cytomegalovirus infection status, the study combined high-throughput TCR immunosequencing, statistical association of individual TCRs with disease status, and machine learning. Across roughly 420 genotyped donors of the cohort, an average of roughly 250,000 unique TCR beta nucleotide sequences per donor were sequenced, and 15% to 20% of those sequences were non-productive. About 310 gigabases of sequencing data and some 85 million unique TCR sequences were included in an early release covering about 620 HLA-typed donors. Both class I and class II loci were covered by HLA typing, at four-digit resolution. Along with the approximately 700-subject first cohort, a separate validation cohort of more than 90 different subjects was used. The genetic ancestry cluster associated with self-reported Caucasian donors included about 81% of the 398 genotyped donors. Rather than using new phenotypic data, the later analysis identified candidate immune exposures from TCR beta sequences and from how often those sequences occurred across donors. The T cell repertoires of around 730 subjects were profiled by immunosequencing and related to cytomegalovirus serostatus. To study patterns of TCR occurrence, a later analysis re-analyzed previously published TCR beta repertoires from 550 to 800 donors and added high-resolution HLA genotyping. Several DR-DQ haplotypes were treated as single units for association and clustering because of strong linkage in the cohort. A later genetic analysis took genome-wide SNP genotypes for about 55% of the roughly 700 donors and used that subset as a discovery cohort. The study aimed to test whether cataloging public T cell receptors could reveal signatures of past pathogen exposure. To decide whether each TCR beta V gene segment behaved as functional or pseudogenic, an earlier analysis of approximately 600 of the donors relied on high-throughput TCR beta sequencing. Summary of the overall study and its limitations: In a later genetic analysis, a missense DCLRE1C variant was associated with V-gene and J-gene trimming of TCR beta chains, and the association was replicated in an independent cohort. Specific HLA alleles were associated with 16,951 TCR beta sequences at a false discovery rate of 0.05 in a later analysis. Immune exposure information for the cohort was limited to CMV serostatus. Correlated functional status among segregating V segments might reflect linkage disequilibrium, but an unknown experimental factor could not be ruled out. In vitro tests confirmed that three of the cytomegalovirus-associated TCR beta chains recognize cytomegalovirus antigens. The classifier was reported to diagnose cytomegalovirus status with high specificity and sensitivity in both the original and validation cohorts. When HLA alleles, especially DR and DQ, strongly co-occurred, TCR associations were difficult to assign to individual alleles. According to a later genetic analysis, donors in an Asian-associated ancestry cluster had fewer N-insertions in productive TCRs than the roughly 670-donor mean. Because HLA typing was missing for some donors at each locus, association tests included only the typed subset. In a later analysis, most CMV-associated TCR beta chains were found to appear HLA-restricted, with HLA associations seemingly driven largely by CMV exposure. A total of 164 TCR beta chains were listed by the study as associated with cytomegalovirus. According to the authors, the approach could potentially be generalized to other disease states and immunological phenotypes. An earlier analysis of roughly 570 of the donors showed that most TCR beta V segments appeared in productive rearrangements either about 87% or about 30% of the time, which broadly matched IMGT annotations. A further reported finding was that TCR beta sequences accurately predicted the HLA-A and HLA-B alleles for most subjects in the first cohort. The cohort was sequenced for TCR beta chains only, and without alpha or paired-chain data the features that could be detected were limited. Several of the top co-occurrence clusters appeared to be linked to parvovirus B19, influenza, CMV and Epstein-Barr virus, according to a later analysis. A cluster of highly shared sequence variants was judged likely to represent a technical artifact of the sequencing pipeline. While some public TCRs were present in many individuals, most TCR sequences turned up only very rarely across donors. The 87-base-pair reads could not distinguish some IMGT-functional V segments, including TRBV6-2 and TRBV6-3, so those segments were excluded. According to a later analysis, TCR association rates differed among HLA loci, with DRB1 alleles showing the most associated TCRs and HLA-C alleles showing the fewest. Presence/absence analyses assumed roughly uniform sequencing depth across donors, an assumption that may not hold. About 15 rarely observed V segments, including chromosome 9 orphons, were excluded from the earlier analysis of a few hundred of the donors because counts were too low. In a later analysis, HLA-associated TCR beta chains were found to be more clonally expanded and to have lower generation probabilities than equally common non-associated chains.

A word on this clone: Its antigen remains undetermined. It has no much larger one-base neighbor in the sample; base qualities were not kept.

The cohort consisted of 600 to 700 healthy bone marrow donors. Cohort members were all nominally healthy when sampled, although unrecorded immune exposures were likely present. The donor was CMV seropositive and was included in the group of 250 to 300 seropositive cohort members. Every donor gave a peripheral blood sample, and the peripheral blood mononuclear cells from that sample were used for TCR beta sequencing. Genomic DNA was extracted from the blood cell samples with the Qiagen DNeasy Blood Extraction Kit. Library creation used the immunoSEQ multiplex PCR assay. For the multiplex PCR, a mixture combining 60 forward primers for TCR Vbeta segments and 13 reverse primers for TCR Jbeta segments was used. Amplification of the CDR3 region of rearranged TCR beta genes was performed with a multiplex PCR assay on genomic DNA. Amplified TCR beta libraries were sequenced as 87-base-pair reads on the Illumina HiSeq System. The paper's data handling went like this. In a later analysis, some 80 million unique TCR beta chains were counted across the 690 or so repertoires, and around 10 million of these chains were shared by at least two donors. To remove PCR and sequencing errors, raw reads were error-corrected and collapsed into unique sequences using a nearest-neighbor algorithm that merged closely related sequences. To assign V, D and J gene segments, CDR3 sequences were aligned to IMGT reference sequences. For a sequence to be retained, at least a six-nucleotide match to both a V gene segment and a J gene segment was required. A rearrangement counted as productive if the CDR3 had no stop codons and remained in frame with V and J, and every other rearrangement counted as non-productive. Following IMGT convention, CDR3 was defined as the stretch from the second conserved V-encoded cysteine up to the conserved J-encoded phenylalanine. The earlier analysis of approximately 590 of the donors excluded any sequence lacking an unambiguous match to a single V gene segment. In an earlier analysis of several hundred of the donors, a V segment was called functional when productive rearrangements were above 56.7%, and segregating when the standard deviation between donors exceeded 5%. A statistical classification framework was developed to diagnose cytomegalovirus status using the catalog of TCR beta chain sequences. V and J gene assignment, in a later analysis, came from comparing TCR nucleotide sequences with IMGT/GENE-DB human TR gene sequences. In a later analysis, CDR3 sequences and most-parsimonious VDJ recombination scenarios were assigned using the TCRdist pipeline. A later analysis defined each TCR beta chain by its CDR3 amino acid sequence plus V-gene family, and excluded reads lacking a unique V-gene family. As a way to deal with suspected cross-contamination and a sequencing artifact, a later analysis dropped 450 to 700 nucleotide sequences that were highly shared and had low generation probability. In a later analysis, a clonal expansion index for each public chain was calculated from normalized within-repertoire ranks of inferred template counts. In a later analysis, generation probabilities were computed with a VDJ recombination model fitted to out-of-frame rearrangements, and the resulting probabilities were checked against IGoR. In a later analysis, hypergeometric tests were used to score TCR-TCR, TCR-HLA and TCR-CMV co-occurrence, with a repertoire-size bias correction applied to TCR pairs. To estimate false discovery rates, a later analysis permuted the HLA or CMV assignments 20 times. In a later analysis, co-occurring TCRs were grouped with DBSCAN, and TCRdist sequence similarity was added when clustering was performed within HLA-allele-positive subsets. For co-occurrence clustering, repertoires with fewer than 30,000 or more than 120,000 public chains were excluded, along with four or five repertoires with anomalous nucleotide sharing. In TCRdb, the immuneACCESS table is reduced to in-frame sequences with V and J assigned. These tables do not hold every clone; where another copy was compared, an unresolved V gene accounts for under half, and the others remain unexplained. The V and J calls and the clone size are those of that table, but D and trimming were determined from the DNA. In this sample the table shows under 75,000 clones, 65% to 80% of which occur a single time. The ten largest clonotypes hold about 17% of the sample.

V loses 0 bases of germline sequence and J loses 10 bases, and the interval between the two ends is 10 bases. Reading from cysteine to phenylalanine, the CDR3 counts 13 amino acids. Of all the DNA, just the CDR3 is kept, 39 bases in frame from base 1. CDR1 SGHTA and CDR2 FQGNSA are derived from the germline V gene. Recombination connected TRBV7-2 to TRBJ2-1; the D gene is perhaps TRBD2, on 5 matching bases. The clonotype was recovered from a man aged 40-49 years in good health and CMV-seropositive. Sequencing was done on a sample of PBMCs. The CDR3 corresponds to CASSLADWREQFF. The nucleotides are TGTGCCAGCAGCTTAGCGGATTGGAGGGAGCAGTTCTTC.